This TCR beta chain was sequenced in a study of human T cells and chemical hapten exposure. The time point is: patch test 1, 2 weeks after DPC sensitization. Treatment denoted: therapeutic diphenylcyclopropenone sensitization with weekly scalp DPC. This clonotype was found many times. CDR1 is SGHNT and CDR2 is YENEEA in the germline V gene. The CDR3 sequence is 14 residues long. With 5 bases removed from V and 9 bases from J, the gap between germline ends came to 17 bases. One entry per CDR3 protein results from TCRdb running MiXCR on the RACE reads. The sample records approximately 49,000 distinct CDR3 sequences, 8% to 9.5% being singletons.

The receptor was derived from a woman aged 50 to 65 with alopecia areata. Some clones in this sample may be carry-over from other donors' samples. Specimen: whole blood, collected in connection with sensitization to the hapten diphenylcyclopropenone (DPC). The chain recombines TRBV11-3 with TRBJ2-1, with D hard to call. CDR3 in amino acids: CASSPGPLNGEQFF. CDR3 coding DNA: TGTGCCAGCAGCCCCGGGCCCCTTAACGGTGAGCAGTTCTTC.